Listed below are T cell receptor beta chains from one sample, sequenced in a study of blood T cells in healthy people across ages. TCRdb independently ran MiXCR on the 5' RACE reads; one entry per CDR3 protein. The profile shows some 700,000 distinct CDR3 sequences, roughly two fifths of them singletons. The specimen was blood. The receptors stem from a woman in her sixties or seventies in good health. CDR3s include the opening cysteine and the closing phenylalanine or tryptophan. A D gene is named only where the DNA matches it firmly. Clone size is not always given. Where it is, it says once, few, many or a class for expanded clones.

TRBV28	NA	TRBJ2-2	NA	TGTGCCGTCCCCGGTACGGCGGACACCGGGGAGCTGTTTTTT	CAVPGTADTGELFF
TRBV6-8	NA	TRBJ1-2	NA	TGTGCCAGCAGTGGACCAACCCGTCCGGTCTATGGCTACACCTTC	CASSGPTRPVYGYTF
TRBV20-1	TRBD2	TRBJ2-1	few	TGCAGTGCAACGAGCGGGGGGGCTAGCAATGAGCAGTTCTTC	CSATSGGASNEQFF
TRBV28	TRBD1	TRBJ2-7	NA	TGTGTCAGCCGATCCGGGACAGCCCTATACGAGCAGTACTTC	CVSRSGTALYEQYF
TRBV27	TRBD2	TRBJ2-1	few	TGTGCCAGCAGCGGGCGACTAGCGGGGTACAATGAGCAGTTCTTC	CASSGRLAGYNEQFF
TRBV9	NA	TRBJ2-1	NA	TGTGCCAGCAGCAGGGCAGACGGAGCCTACAATGAGCAGTTCTTC	CASSRADGAYNEQFF
TRBV5-1	TRBD2	TRBJ2-1	few	TGCGCCAGCAGCTTGGTAGCGGGCGCTGGGTACAATGAGCAGTTCTTC	CASSLVAGAGYNEQFF
TRBV28	NA	TRBJ2-5	NA	TGTGCCAGCAGACTCCGGGCCCCGCGGGAGACCCAGTACTTC	CASRLRAPRETQYF
TRBV7-3	TRBD1	TRBJ2-7	once	TGTGCCAGCAACGCCGGGACAGGGGAACACTACGAGCAGTACTTC	CASNAGTGEHYEQYF
TRBV12-3/TRBV12-4	NA	TRBJ2-1	NA	TGTGCCGGCAGCCCCCTGACTAGTGCCGAGCAGTTCTTC	CAGSPLTSAEQFF
TRBV5-5	NA	TRBJ1-5	NA	TGTGCCAGCAGCTTGAGTTTCGTCGGTAACAATCAGCCCCAGCATTTT	CASSLSFVGNNQPQHF
TRBV13	NA	TRBJ2-3	few	TGTGCCAGCAGCTACCAGGCGAGAGTCACAGATACGCAGTATTTT	CASSYQARVTDTQYF
TRBV6-1	NA	TRBJ1-6	few	TGTGCCAGCAGCATAGGACAGAGCAATTCACCCCTCCACTTT	CASSIGQSNSPLHF
TRBV9	NA	TRBJ2-6	many	TGTGCCAGCAGCGTAGAAGGTGGGGCCAACGTCCTGACTTTC	CASSVEGGANVLTF
TRBV3-1	NA	TRBJ2-7	NA	TGTGCCAGCAGCCCCGGGGTGACCTACGAGCAGTACTTC	CASSPGVTYEQYF
TRBV20-1	NA	TRBJ1-5	NA	TGCAGTGCTAGCGGCAGGTCCGGGCCCCAGCATTTT	CSASGRSGPQHF
TRBV27	NA	TRBJ1-1	NA	TGTGCCAGCAGTGGGGGGGCCCTCACTGAAGCTTTCTTT	CASSGGALTEAFF
TRBV6-6	NA	TRBJ1-2	few	TGTGCCAGCAGTTACCAACAGGGTTCGGGCTATGGCTACACCTTC	CASSYQQGSGYGYTF
TRBV20-1	NA	TRBJ1-6	once	TGCAGTGCGATCCTCCTGCTCAATTCACCCCTCCACTTT	CSAILLLNSPLHF
TRBV6-4	NA	TRBJ2-7	few	TGTGCCAGTGGGGTTCCGGAGGACGAGCAGTACTTC	CASGVPEDEQYF
TRBV20-1	NA	TRBJ1-5	few	TGCAGTGCTAGTGGGGGCGAGGGCAATCAGCCCCAGCATTTT	CSASGGEGNQPQHF
TRBV10-3	NA	TRBJ2-3	NA	TGTGCCATCAGTGGGGGGGCGGGAGACGGAGATACGCAGTATTTT	CAISGGAGDGDTQYF
TRBV28	NA	TRBJ2-5	many	TGTGCCAGCAGTTCACCCGGGACGTATGAGACCCAGTACTTC	CASSSPGTYETQYF
TRBV10-3	NA	TRBJ2-1	NA	TGTGCCATCAGTGAGCGGGGCCCCCAGTTCTTC	CAISERGPQFF
TRBV15	NA	TRBJ2-7	few	TGTGCCACCAGCAGAGATCGACTAGTAGGCTACGAGCAGTACTTC	CATSRDRLVGYEQYF
TRBV20-1	TRBD2	TRBJ2-5	NA	TGCAGTGCTAGAGGTAGCGGGGGGGCAGAGACCCAGTACTTC	CSARGSGGAETQYF